Sequencing of this TCR beta chain was carried out in a study of cytomegalovirus exposure and HLA in healthy donors. Findings of the study overall: For TCR beta chains, V- and J-gene trimming was later linked to a missense DCLRE1C variant. Sequencing probably produced one cluster of sequence variants that were highly shared.

As for this clone: Its antigen is unidentified.

Both 60 Vbeta primers and 13 Jbeta primers went into the PCR. The assay was immunoSEQ multiplex PCR, and TCRdb's table has in-frame clones only and misses some. The specimen's table records 120,000 or so clones. This sequence was found in a man aged 18 to 35 in good health and CMV-seronegative. The sequencing sample was made of PBMCs.

The CDR3 nucleotides read TGTGCCAGCAGCGTAGCGGGACAGACTAGCACAGATACGCAGTATTTT. Translating gives CASSVAGQTSTDTQYF. V is TRBV9 and J is TRBJ2-3; 7 bases line up with TRBD1. With 0 bases clipped from V and 0 bases from J, the junction kept 4 bases outside the gene matches. Germline loops: CDR1 SGDLS, CDR2 YYNGEE. This CDR3 is 16 amino acids long.